These 10 T cell receptor beta chains share one sample of origin, sequenced in a study of cytomegalovirus exposure and HLA in healthy donors. 60 Vbeta and 13 Jbeta primers were used in PCR. The data were produced by immunoSEQ multiplex PCR, yet TCRdb's version contains in-frame clones alone and is incomplete. Of some 150,000 clones in the sample, 75% to 85% were seen once. The material sequenced was PBMCs. These receptors all come from a young man in good health and CMV-seropositive.

This clone was seen only once. The chain combines TRBV5-1 with TRBJ2-2; 8 bases are shared with TRBD1. This CDR3 is built from 16 residues. Trimming removed 0 bases from V and 1 base from J; junction bases left unmatched: 2. Germline CDR1 is SGHRS and CDR2 is YFSETQ. CDR3 in amino acids: CASSLAGTGNTGELFF. The CDR3 bases are TGCGCCAGCAGCTTGGCCGGGACAGGGAACACCGGGGAGCTGTTTTTT. The complete variable domain, with remaining parts taken from reference TRBV5-1 and TRBJ2-2, reads KAGVTQTPRYLIKTRGQQVTLSCSPISGHRSVSWYQQTPGQGLQFLFEYFSETQRNKGNFPGRFSGRQFSNSRSEMNVSTLELGDSALYLCASSLAGTGNTGELFFGEGSRLTVL.

A few counts support this clone. This sequence joins TRBV7-6 and TRBJ2-6, with D possibly matching TRBD2 (6 bases). V lost 5 bases to trimming and J lost 2 bases, with 10 bases between them. The CDR3 is made up of 15 amino acids. Germline CDR1 reads SGHVS; CDR2 reads FNYEAQ. For the CDR3, the DNA is TGTGCCAGCAGCATAGGCGGGACTGGGGCCAACGTCCTGACTTTC. Protein: CASSIGGTGANVLTF.

The CDR3 DNA reads TGCAGTGCTACCGAGGCGGAAAAACTGTTTTTT. Its protein is CSATEAEKLFF. The genes are TRBV20-1 and TRBJ1-4; D is uncertain. Trimming pared 4 bases from V and 8 bases from J, leaving 8 bases between. The CDR3 spans 11 residues. Germline V gives CDR1 DFQATT, CDR2 SNEGSKA (reference sequence).

The rearrangement links TRBV9 to TRBJ2-5; TRBD1 matches at 8 bases. The germline V gene has CDR1 SGDLS and CDR2 YYNGEE. The CDR3 runs 11 residues. The V gene end was trimmed by 4 bases and the J gene end by 13 bases; junction bases not matched to a gene: 6. CDR3 DNA sequence: TGTGCCAGCAGCTCGGACAGGGCCATGTACTTC. As protein: CASSSDRAMYF.

The chain recombines TRBV6-9 with TRBJ2-1, with 7 bases identical to TRBD2. The germline CDR1 and CDR2 sequences are MNHGY and SVAAGI. The ends lost 11 bases at V and 7 bases at J; junction bases unmatched: 11. The CDR3 sequence is 13 residues long. CDR3 region: CAVKGRVSNEQFF. DNA of the CDR3: TGTGCCGTGAAGGGGAGGGTATCGAATGAGCAGTTCTTC.

This chain connects TRBV4-2 to TRBJ2-3; perhaps TRBD2 as D (6 bases). Trimming removed 0 bases at V and 6 bases at J, with 13 bases between. The CDR3 extends over 15 amino acids. Germline CDR1 and CDR2: LGHNA and YNFKEQ. The CDR3 nucleotides are TGTGCCAGCAGCCAAGAGGGAGCGGGTGGGGATACGCAGTATTTT. Its translation: CASSQEGAGGDTQYF.

This clone was counted between two and nine times. V gene TRBV2 combines with J gene TRBJ2-2; 13 positions agree with TRBD2. With V trimmed by 4 bases and J by 7 bases, 3 bases remained unmatched. Germline CDR1 is SNHLY and CDR2 is FYNNEI. This CDR3 has 15 amino acids. The CDR3 nucleotides read TGTGCCAGCAGTGGGACTAGCGGGAGTGGCGGGGAGCTGTTTTTT. Encoded protein: CASSGTSGSGGELFF. Looking up the rest from reference TRBV2 and TRBJ2-2 gives the full variable domain: EPEVTQTPSHQVTQMGQEVILRCVPISNHLYFYWYRQILGQKVEFLVSFYNNEISEKSEIFDDQFSVERPDGSNFTLKIRSTKLEDSAMYFCASSGTSGSGGELFFGEGSRLTVL.

The genes are TRBV9 and TRBJ1-1, with TRBD1 as a possible D gene (5 bases). This CDR3 contains 17 residues. Germline CDR1 reads SGDLS; CDR2 reads YYNGEE. The V and J ends lost 0 bases and 0 bases respectively, with 15 bases between them. CDR3 protein: CASSVDGRGVMNTEAFF. CDR3 coding DNA: TGTGCCAGCAGCGTAGATGGGAGGGGTGTTATGAACACTGAAGCTTTCTTT.

The chain recombines TRBV28 with TRBJ2-7, with D perhaps matching TRBD2 (5 bases). The CDR3 contains 16 residues. The V and J ends lost 1 base and 2 bases respectively, with 15 bases between them. The germline V gene encodes CDR1 MDHEN and CDR2 SYDVKM. The CDR3 DNA sequence: TGTGCCAGCAGTTTATTTGGTGCAGCGGTTCCCTACGAGCAGTACTTC. Protein product: CASSLFGAAVPYEQYF.

This clone has more than one count but fewer than ten. The rearrangement links TRBV11-2 to TRBJ2-4; tentatively, D is TRBD1 (5 bases). In germline, CDR1 is SGHAT, CDR2 FQNNGV. The V gene lost 0 bases and the J gene lost 8 bases, with 8 bases spanning the gap. The CDR3 is 13 amino acids. CDR3 nucleotide sequence: TGTGCCAGCAGCTTAGATAGGGGTTACATTCAGTACTTC. This encodes CASSLDRGYIQYF.